Shown below are 20 T cell receptor beta chains from a single sample sequenced in a study of shared clonotypes between healthy human individuals. CD45RO-negative, CCR7-selected cells formed the naive CD8 fraction, which excluded terminally differentiated effector memory CD45RA+ cells. Measured with immunoSEQ multiplex PCR; TCRdb has only the in-frame clones, and not every one. The table shows about 2 million clones, with roughly 95% occurring only once. Sample: naive CD8+ T cells sorted from blood. The receptor source for this set is a young man in good health.

V gene TRBV5-6 combines with J gene TRBJ2-3; TRBD2 aligns across 9 bases. This CDR3 contains 18 residues. Germline assignment: CDR1 SGHDT and CDR2 YYEEEE. The ends lost 3 bases at V and 0 bases at J; junction bases unmatched: 11. CDR3 nucleotide sequence: TGTGCCAGCAGCTACGCCGGGACTAGCATATTAAGCACAGATACGCAGTATTTT. As protein: CASSYAGTSILSTDTQYF.

The chain recombines TRBV6-6 with TRBJ2-7; D not certain. V gave up 2 bases and J gave up 0 bases, with 8 bases separating them. CDR1 is MNHNY, CDR2 SVGAGI, per germline (reference sequence). This CDR3 region has 14 residues. CDR3 loop: CASSYTYSSYEQYF. Here the CDR3 DNA reads TGTGCCAGCAGTTACACCTACTCCTCCTACGAGCAGTACTTC.

About this clone itself: Within the sample, other DNA sequences also encode this same CDR3. The chain recombines TRBV27 with TRBJ2-7; D call uncertain. CDR3 length equals 12 residues. From germline, CDR1 is MNHEY and CDR2 SMNVEV (reference sequence). Trimming took off 4 bases at V and 4 bases at J, with 8 bases between the two ends. The CDR3 reads CASSSSSYEQYF. CDR3 nucleotide sequence: TGTGCCAGCAGTTCCTCCAGTTACGAGCAGTACTTC.

A word on this clone: A read error may explain this, as a much larger clone is one base away. The CDR3 DNA reads as TGTGCTTGGGGACTCACCGGGGATCTGTTTTTT. Its protein product is CAWGLTGDLFF. The rearrangement joins TRBV30 to TRBJ2-2; D is possibly TRBD2 (6 bases). CDR1 is GTSNPN and CDR2 is SVGIG in the germline V gene (reference sequence). The CDR3 spans 11 residues.

In regard to this clone: The germline gene is not matched at one end of the junction; a read error may be the cause. This chain uses TRBV5-6 with TRBJ2-7; D perhaps matches TRBD2 (6 bases). Germline CDR1 SGHDT, CDR2 YYEEEE. The CDR3 totals 11 residues. This CDR3 reads CASSFGGLLLF. DNA of the CDR3: TGTGCCAGCAGCTTCGGAGGGTTGTTACTCTTC.

The rearrangement uses TRBV6-5 and TRBJ2-7; D may correspond to TRBD1 or TRBD2 (5 bases each). Germline loops: CDR1 MNHEY, CDR2 SVGAGI. CDR3 length equals 14 residues. V was clipped by 8 bases and J by 1 base, with 15 bases between them. The CDR3 coding sequence is TGTGCCAGCTTTTCCCGGGACCGATCCTACGAGCAGTACTTC. This gives the protein CASFSRDRSYEQYF.

The J gene is TRBJ2-3, the V gene TRBV28; TRBD1 matches 7 bases. The V and J ends lost 3 bases and 4 bases, in that order; junction bases with no gene match: 7. Per the germline V gene, CDR1 is MDHEN and CDR2 is SYDVKM. This CDR3 spans 15 amino acids. The CDR3 protein is CASSFETGWSDTQYF. CDR3 sequence (DNA): TGTGCCAGCAGTTTTGAGACAGGGTGGTCAGATACGCAGTATTTT.

This chain uses TRBV9 with TRBJ2-5; unclear D gene. This CDR3 contains 14 residues. Trimming took off 2 bases at V and 3 bases at J, with 11 bases between the two ends. In germline, CDR1 is SGDLS, CDR2 YYNGEE. CDR3 DNA sequence: TGTGCCAGCAGCGTCTGGGGAACTAAAGAGACCCAGTACTTC. This sequence encodes CASSVWGTKETQYF.

V gene TRBV5-1 combines with J gene TRBJ2-7; 8 bases align to TRBD2. This CDR3 is built from 14 residues. J gave up 4 bases and V 4 bases, and 7 bases lay outside the gene matches. In germline, CDR1 is SGHRS, CDR2 YFSETQ. CDR3 bases: TGCGCCAGCAGCCCCGGGGGGGAGGGGTACGAGCAGTACTTC. It codes for CASSPGGEGYEQYF. Full variable domain (rest looked up from reference TRBV5-1 and TRBJ2-7): KAGVTQTPRYLIKTRGQQVTLSCSPISGHRSVSWYQQTPGQGLQFLFEYFSETQRNKGNFPGRFSGRQFSNSRSEMNVSTLELGDSALYLCASSPGGEGYEQYFGPGTRLTVT.

The genes are TRBV29-1 and TRBJ2-1; no clear D gene. Germline loops: CDR1 SQVTM, CDR2 ANQGSEA. This CDR3 spans 12 amino acids. Trimming removed 8 bases at V and 5 bases at J, with 13 bases between. The CDR3 spells CSPEGPNNEQFF. The CDR3 bases are TGCAGCCCCGAAGGGCCTAACAATGAGCAGTTCTTC.

V is TRBV18 and J is TRBJ2-5, with D possibly matching TRBD2 (6 bases). V was shortened by 3 bases and J by 5 bases, with 13 bases between the two germline ends. The CDR3 is 14 residues long. Germline V CDR1 and CDR2: KGHSH, LQKENI. The CDR3 coding sequence is TGTGCCAGCTCACCCGCGGGAACTGGGGAGACCCAGTACTTC. Translated: CASSPAGTGETQYF.

The chain couples TRBV11-2 to TRBJ2-1; 8 bases line up with TRBD2. The germline CDR1 and CDR2 sequences are SGHAT and FQNNGV. V was clipped by 4 bases and J by 4 bases; unmatched bases: 12. This CDR3 is built from 17 residues. Here the CDR3 reads CASSWSSRGVEYNEQFF. CDR3 coding DNA: TGTGCCAGCAGCTGGAGCTCGCGGGGGGTCGAGTACAATGAGCAGTTCTTC.

The chain combines TRBV19 with TRBJ1-2; tentative D call: TRBD1 (5 bases). The V end was cut by 1 base, the J end by 7 bases, with 22 bases between. The CDR3 spans 17 residues. CDR1 is LNHDA, CDR2 SQIVND, per germline (reference sequence). The chain's CDR3 is CASSIGSQTGAEGGYTF. Written as DNA, the CDR3 is TGTGCCAGTAGTATAGGCAGCCAAACCGGGGCCGAGGGTGGCTACACCTTC.

The V gene is TRBV6-1, the J gene TRBJ1-1; no clear D. Between the trimmed V and J ends, which lost 3 bases and 1 base, there was a span of 12 bases. CDR3 length: 15 residues. CDR1 is MNHNS and CDR2 is SASEGT in the germline V gene. CDR3 bases: TGTGCCAGCAGTGAGATGCGGCAGCCGAACACTGAAGCTTTCTTT. It translates to CASSEMRQPNTEAFF.

The rearrangement joins TRBV6-5 to TRBJ2-5, with D uncertain. The ends were cut back, 3 bases at V and 5 bases at J, with 13 bases in the middle. Germline CDR1 and CDR2: MNHEY and SVGAGI. CDR3 length: 14 amino acids. The DNA for the CDR3 is TGTGCCAGCAGTTATGCTCCCCTGGGGGAGACCCAGTACTTC. Its translation is CASSYAPLGETQYF.

The chain recombines TRBV7-9 with TRBJ2-7, with unresolved D. Trimming removed 5 bases at V and 5 bases at J, with 13 bases between. The CDR3 runs to 13 residues. Germline assignment: CDR1 SEHNR and CDR2 FQNEAQ (reference sequence). The CDR3, as DNA: TGTGCCAGCAGCGATACCACGAGCGACGAGCAGTACTTC. Translated, it gives CASSDTTSDEQYF.

V gene TRBV7-6 combines with J gene TRBJ2-7; 8 bases map to TRBD1. Germline trimming cut 1 base from V and 0 bases from J; bases unmatched to any gene: 2. The germline V gene has CDR1 SGHVS and CDR2 FNYEAQ. The CDR3 runs 15 residues. CDR3 loop: CASSLEQGGSYEQYF. The CDR3 DNA is TGTGCCAGCAGCTTAGAACAGGGGGGCTCCTACGAGCAGTACTTC.

The chain combines TRBV27 with TRBJ2-7; TRBD1 matches 10 bases. Germline V lookup: CDR1 MNHEY, CDR2 SMNVEV (reference sequence). The CDR3 consists of 17 residues. Trimming at V came to 3 bases and at J to 4 bases, leaving 12 bases not matched to a gene. CDR3 nucleotides: TGTGCCAGCAGTTTCCTTTTCCCGGGACAGGGGTTTTACGAGCAGTACTTC. It encodes CASSFLFPGQGFYEQYF.

The V and J genes are TRBV9 and TRBJ2-1, with D perhaps TRBD1 (6 bases). Per germline, CDR1 SGDLS and CDR2 YYNGEE. Trimming took off 3 bases at V and 7 bases at J, with 8 bases between the two ends. CDR3 length: 12 residues. The CDR3 is CASSGTENEQFF. CDR3 sequence (DNA): TGTGCCAGCAGCGGGACAGAGAATGAGCAGTTCTTC. Drawing the rest from reference TRBV9 and TRBJ2-1, the complete variable domain is DSGVTQTPKHLITATGQRVTLRCSPRSGDLSVYWYQQSLDQGLQFLIQYYNGEERAKGNILERFSAQQFPDLHSELNLSSLELGDSALYFCASSGTENEQFFGPGTRLTVL.

The rearrangement joins TRBV6-5 to TRBJ1-1; 7 bases line up with TRBD1. Germline CDR1 and CDR2: MNHEY and SVGAGI. The V and J ends lost 6 bases and 6 bases, in that order; junction bases with no gene match: 10. The CDR3 has 14 amino acids. CDR3 sequence: CASSQTGLGAEAFF. The CDR3 nucleotides are TGTGCCAGCAGCCAGACAGGGCTAGGCGCTGAAGCTTTCTTT.